The text below deals with one T cell receptor beta chain. The record originates from a study of radiation and T cells in renal cell carcinoma. The time point: blood 4 weeks post-SBRT, at nephrectomy. The treatment here: 15 Gy SBRT to primary tumor, nephrectomy 4 weeks later. Germline CDR1 SGHRS, CDR2 YFSETQ. CDR3 length: 15 residues. V was clipped by 0 bases and J by 0 bases; unmatched bases: 0. Generated by immunoSEQ multiplex PCR, the TCRdb table keeps only in-frame clones and is missing some. The table shows fewer than 200,000 clones, with roughly 90% occurring only once. The TCR originated in a woman in her fifties or sixties with renal cell carcinoma. The input for sequencing was blood, taken from a patient whose treatment included radiotherapy and nephrectomy. V and J are TRBV5-1 and TRBJ2-4, with 7 bases fitting TRBD2. The CDR3 nucleotides read TGCGCCAGCAGCTTGGGCGGGGGAGCCAAAAACATTCAGTACTTC. It translates to CASSLGGGAKNIQYF.